Listed below are T cell receptor beta chains from one sample, sequenced in a study of CD8+ T cells in alopecia areata. TCRdb's copy holds only in-frame clones and misses some; the assay was immunoSEQ multiplex PCR. Of 150,000 to 200,000 clones listed, under 80% were seen once; the top ten hold approximately 1.3%. The specimen comprised CD4+ T cells sorted from blood, sampled at approximately week 49, from a patient treated with tofacitinib. These receptors were collected from a human donor with alopecia areata. The CDR3 runs from the conserved cysteine through the conserved F or W. D genes are given only for firm matches. Only part of the rows carry a size: once, few, many, or a class if the clone is expanded.

>TRBJ1-2|TRBV2|13|TRBD1|.
CASRPTGEGGYTF
TGTGCCAGCAGGCCGACAGGGGAAGGAGGCTACACCTTC
>TRBJ2-7|TRBV23-1|17|.|.
CASSQWINRGQSYEQYF
TGCGCCAGCAGTCAATGGATTAACCGCGGCCAGTCCTACGAGCAGTACTTC
>TRBJ2-1|TRBV29-1|15|.|.
CSVEDDLYRGNEQFF
TGCAGCGTTGAAGACGATCTATATCGAGGCAATGAGCAGTTCTTC
>TRBJ1-4|TRBV7-2|15|.|many
CASSAGLRGNEKLFF
TGTGCCAGCAGCGCAGGCCTCAGGGGTAATGAAAAACTGTTTTTT
>TRBJ1-2|TRBV27|13|TRBD1|.
CASSLGQGLSYTF
TGTGCCAGCAGTTTAGGACAGGGGCTCAGCTACACCTTC
>TRBJ2-1|TRBV7-9|13|.|.
CASSLRGFNPPFF
TGTGCCAGCAGCTTAAGAGGCTTTAATCCCCCGTTCTTC
>TRBJ2-2|TRBV4-3|16|TRBD2|.
CASSPRLAGGTGELFF
TGCGCCAGCAGCCCGCGACTAGCGGGGGGCACCGGGGAGCTGTTTTTT
>TRBJ1-2|TRBV29-1|13|TRBD1|.
CSVYLGTAYGYTF
TGCAGCGTTTACCTTGGGACAGCCTATGGCTACACCTTC
>TRBJ2-2|TRBV14|14|.|.
CASSLRLNTGELFF
TGTGCCAGCAGCCTCAGACTTAACACCGGGGAGCTGTTTTTT
>TRBJ2-1|TRBV29-1|16|.|once
CSVGPVGRSSYNEQFF
TGCAGCGTTGGGCCGGTTGGGCGGAGCTCCTACAATGAGCAGTTCTTC
>TRBJ2-7|TRBV27|15|.|.
CASSFLYHDAYEQYF
TGTGCCAGCAGTTTTCTCTATCACGATGCTTACGAGCAGTACTTC
>TRBJ1-5|TRBV7-2|14|.|.
CASSLVSGDQPQHF
TGTGCCAGCAGCTTAGTTTCGGGGGACCAGCCCCAGCATTTT
>TRBJ1-6|TRBV4-1|15|.|.
CASSQDVVNNSPLHF
TGCGCCAGCAGCCAAGACGTGGTGAATAATTCACCCCTCCACTTT
>TRBJ2-2|TRBV9|15|TRBD1|.
CASSPRDRLDGELFF
TGTGCCAGCAGCCCCCGGGACAGGCTGGACGGGGAGCTGTTTTTT
>TRBJ2-3|TRBV11-2|17|.|.
CASSLLRLGTFTDTQYF
TGTGCCAGCAGCTTACTCCGACTAGGCACGTTCACAGATACGCAGTATTTT
>TRBJ2-3|TRBV30|15|TRBD2|.
CAWSVGAGGTDTQYF
TGTGCCTGGAGTGTCGGAGCGGGGGGGACAGATACGCAGTATTTT
>TRBJ2-3|TRBV4-3|17|TRBD2|.
CASSQDRGTSLPDTQYF
TGCGCCAGCAGCCAAGATCGAGGGACTAGCCTCCCCGATACGCAGTATTTT
>TRBJ2-5|TRBV5-1|13|.|.
CASSRDRQETQYF
TGCGCCAGCAGCAGAGACCGACAAGAGACCCAGTACTTC
>TRBJ1-6|TRBV19|13|.|.
CASSSSVDSPLHF
TGTGCCAGTAGTTCCTCGGTCGATTCACCCCTCCACTTT
>TRBJ1-1|TRBV30|13|.|few
CAWSVWRSTEAFF
TGTGCCTGGAGTGTATGGAGGAGCACTGAAGCTTTCTTT
>TRBJ1-2|TRBV29-1|13|.|.
CSVGVQANYGYTF
TGCAGCGTTGGGGTCCAGGCTAACTATGGCTACACCTTC
>TRBJ2-7|TRBV6-6|13|TRBD1|few
CASRNPTGGEQYF
TGTGCCAGCAGGAACCCCACAGGGGGCGAGCAGTACTTC
>TRBJ1-3|TRBV30|15|.|.
CAWSLGQSSGNTIYF
TGTGCCTGGAGTCTTGGACAGTCCTCTGGAAACACCATATATTTT
>TRBJ1-6|TRBV27|13|.|.
CASSRDLVSPLHF
TGTGCCAGCAGCCGGGACTTAGTTTCACCCCTCCACTTT
>TRBJ1-5|TRBV7-3|11|.|few
CAGAPNQPQHF
TGTGCCGGCGCACCTAATCAGCCCCAGCATTTT
>TRBJ2-5|TRBV30|15|.|.
CAWDKGMKWGETQYF
TGTGCCTGGGATAAAGGGATGAAATGGGGTGAGACCCAGTACTTC
>TRBJ2-3|TRBV29-1|13|.|.
CSAGGLVTDTQYF
TGCAGCGCCGGAGGACTGGTCACAGATACGCAGTATTTT
>TRBJ1-1|TRBV29-1|14|.|.
CSVEDRGVNTEAFF
TGCAGCGTTGAAGACAGGGGTGTGAACACTGAAGCTTTCTTT
>TRBJ2-5|TRBV25-1|12|.|.
CASSRGSETQYF
TGTGCCAGCAGTCGAGGGTCCGAGACCCAGTACTTC
>TRBJ2-5|TRBV10-3|14|.|.
CAISDMGRQETQYF
TGTGCCATCAGTGACATGGGTAGGCAAGAGACCCAGTACTTC
>TRBJ2-5|TRBV29-1|12|.|.
CSVDLKGETQYF
TGCAGCGTTGATCTGAAAGGGGAGACCCAGTACTTC
>TRBJ1-1|TRBV29-1|10|.|once
CSVDHTEAFF
TGCAGCGTTGATCACACTGAAGCTTTCTTT
>TRBJ2-3|TRBV5-1|14|.|.
CASARDTPTDTQYF
TGCGCCAGTGCCCGGGACACTCCCACAGATACGCAGTATTTT
>TRBJ1-1|TRBV12-2|14|.|.
CASRFGTGGTEAFF
TGTGCAAGTCGCTTCGGGACAGGGGGCACTGAAGCTTTCTTT
>TRBJ1-3|TRBV6-1|13|.|.
CASSENSGNTIYF
TGTGCCAGCAGTGAGAACTCTGGAAACACCATATATTTT
>TRBJ2-2|TRBV7-7|14|.|few
CASSLSENTGELFF
TGTGCCAGCAGCTTGTCAGAGAACACCGGGGAGCTGTTTTTT
>TRBJ1-4|TRBV29-1|13|TRBD1|.
CSVAGTANEKLFF
TGCAGCGTGGCCGGGACAGCTAATGAAAAACTGTTTTTT
>TRBJ2-1|TRBV30|13|TRBD1|.
CAWDPDRGNEQFF
TGTGCCTGGGACCCGGACAGGGGGAATGAGCAGTTCTTC
>TRBJ2-3|TRBV7-2|12|TRBD2|.
CASSPGGTSGYF
TGTGCCAGCTCCCCGGGGGGGACTAGCGGTTATTTT
>TRBJ1-5|TRBV6-6|15|.|once
CASSYGGDLNQPQHF
TGTGCCAGCAGTTACGGGGGGGACTTGAATCAGCCCCAGCATTTT
>TRBJ1-2|TRBV6-6|15|.|.
CASSYSPRDRYGYTF
TGTGCCAGCAGTTACTCGCCCAGGGATCGCTATGGCTACACCTTC
>TRBJ1-5|TRBV28|16|.|few
CASSEYRGVGNQPQHF
TGTGCCAGCAGTGAATACCGGGGGGTGGGCAATCAGCCCCAGCATTTT
>TRBJ1-1|TRBV30|13|.|.
CAWTGRGGTEAFF
TGTGCCTGGACGGGGAGGGGGGGCACTGAAGCTTTCTTT
>TRBJ1-6|TRBV30|11|.|.
CALMTNSPLHF
TGTGCGCTTATGACCAATTCACCCCTCCACTTT
>TRBJ2-7|TRBV29-1|13|TRBD1|.
CSVGDRGFYEQYF
TGCAGCGTCGGGGACAGGGGTTTCTACGAGCAGTACTTC
>TRBJ2-7|TRBV29-1|11|.|.
CSVHNLDEQYF
TGCAGCGTTCACAATTTAGACGAGCAGTACTTC
>TRBJ1-2|TRBV2|13|.|.
CASIPGANYGYTF
TGTGCCAGCATCCCCGGGGCGAACTATGGCTACACCTTC
>TRBJ2-1|TRBV5-1|15|TRBD2|.
CASSYLAGGNNEQFF
TGCGCCAGCAGCTACCTAGCGGGGGGGAACAATGAGCAGTTCTTC
>TRBJ1-2|TRBV6-6|14|.|once
CASTGTVWGYGYTF
TGTGCCAGCACGGGTACAGTGTGGGGCTATGGCTACACCTTC
>TRBJ1-1|TRBV20-1|11|.|.
CSASLNTEAFF
TGCAGTGCTAGCCTGAACACTGAAGCTTTCTTT
>TRBJ2-1|TRBV5-1|15|TRBD1|.
CASTPTGTTYNEQFF
TGCGCCAGCACCCCGACAGGGACAACTTACAATGAGCAGTTCTTC
>TRBJ2-7|TRBV5-1|14|TRBD1|.
CASSSIQGANEQYF
TGCGCCAGCAGCTCGATCCAGGGGGCCAACGAGCAGTACTTC
>TRBJ2-6|TRBV5-1|15|.|.
CASSETISGANVLTF
TGCGCCAGCAGTGAGACAATTTCTGGGGCCAACGTCCTGACTTTC
>TRBJ1-1|TRBV29-1|15|.|.
CSVGVQATGNTEAFF
TGCAGCGTTGGAGTACAGGCGACCGGCAACACTGAAGCTTTCTTT
>TRBJ2-1|TRBV2|15|.|once
CASSPGESSYNEQFF
TGTGCCAGCAGCCCCGGGGAGAGCTCCTACAATGAGCAGTTCTTC
>TRBJ2-7|TRBV2|14|TRBD1|few
CASSETRTGVEQYF
TGTGCCAGCAGTGAAACCCGGACAGGAGTCGAGCAGTACTTC
>TRBJ1-2|TRBV4-3|13|.|.
CASSQVGIYGYTF
TGCGCCAGCAGCCAAGTAGGCATCTATGGCTACACCTTC
>TRBJ2-3|TRBV19|14|TRBD2|few
CASSLAGGPGTQYF
TGTGCCAGTAGCCTTGCGGGGGGGCCAGGGACGCAGTATTTT
>TRBJ1-1|TRBV5-1|14|TRBD1|medium-sized
CASSSGQSNTEAFF
TGCGCCAGCAGCTCGGGACAGTCGAACACTGAAGCTTTCTTT
>TRBJ1-2|TRBV4-2|17|.|.
CASSQEVTGRQLYGYTF
TGTGCCAGCAGCCAAGAGGTGACAGGCAGACAACTCTATGGCTACACCTTC